This T cell receptor beta chain stems from a study of metastatic and nonmetastatic thyroid tumors. Study background: It was across blood and tumor or nodule tissue from malignant and benign thyroid patients that repertoires were compared.

There were no patients who had received any treatment before thyroid surgery. Per the authors' pipeline: Differences in CDR3 between clinicopathological groups were drawn on to build a classifier intended to discriminate distant-metastatic papillary thyroid cancer patients. TCRdb re-processed the PCR reads through MiXCR. The V and J calls come from TCRdb's annotation, not from the publication. This sample has 50,000 to 65,000 clones, with under 20% found just once. Study-wide points: A significant increase in TCR beta diversity was reportedly seen in malignant thyroid tumors relative to benign nodules, in blood and tumor.

The CDR3 is made up of 15 amino acids. Germline values: CDR1 DFQATT, CDR2 SNEGSKA (reference sequence). Trimming removed 6 bases from V and 1 base from J, with 17 bases in between. This clone was counted many times. Its antigen remains unidentified. V usage is TRBV20-1 and J usage is TRBJ2-3; unclear D gene. The clonotype originates from a female donor with papillary thyroid cancer or a benign thyroid nodule (not recorded which). Some clones in this sample may be carry-over from other donors' samples. The sequenced sample consisted of blood. CDR3 in amino acids: CSADSTRSGTDTQYF. DNA of the CDR3: TGCAGTGCAGACTCTACCCGTAGTGGCACAGATACGCAGTATTTT.